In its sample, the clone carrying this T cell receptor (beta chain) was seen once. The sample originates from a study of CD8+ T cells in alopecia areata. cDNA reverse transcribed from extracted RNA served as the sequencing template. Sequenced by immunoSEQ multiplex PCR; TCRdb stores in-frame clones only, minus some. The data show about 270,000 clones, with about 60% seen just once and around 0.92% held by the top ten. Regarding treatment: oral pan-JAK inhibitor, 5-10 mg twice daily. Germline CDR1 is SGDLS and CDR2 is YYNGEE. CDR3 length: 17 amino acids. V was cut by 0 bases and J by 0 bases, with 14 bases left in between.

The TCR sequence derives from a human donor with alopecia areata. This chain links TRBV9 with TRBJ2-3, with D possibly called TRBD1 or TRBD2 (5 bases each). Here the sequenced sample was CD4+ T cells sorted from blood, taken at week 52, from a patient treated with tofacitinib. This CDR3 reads CASSVGGRGASTDTQYF. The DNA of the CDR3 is TGTGCCAGCAGCGTAGGGGGACGGGGCGCTAGCACAGATACGCAGTATTTT.